This T cell receptor (beta chain) was sequenced in a study of blood T cell repertoires in COVID-19. Study summary: In each case, the material was cDNA or gDNA derived from T cells, B-cell-depleted T cells, or PBMCs.

The V end lost 3 bases, the J end lost 4 bases, and 22 bases lay between the germline ends. This CDR3 comprises 17 residues. CDR1 is LGHDT and CDR2 is YNNKEL in the germline V gene (reference sequence). Assay: immunoSEQ multiplex PCR; the TCRdb copy retains only in-frame clones and omits some. This repertoire shows approximately 28,000 clones, approximately 80% found once; its top ten account for roughly 16%. The chain is built from TRBV3-1 (or the pseudogene TRBV3-2) and TRBJ2-7; a weak D match, TRBD2 (5 bases). The sequenced sample consisted of peripheral blood. This receptor was taken from a man older than 75 with active or convalescent COVID-19. This CDR3 reads CASSQPSGWKDAYEQYF. CDR3 coding DNA: TGTGCCAGCAGCCAGCCCTCGGGGTGGAAGGATGCATACGAGCAGTACTTC.